This TCR beta chain originates from a study of T-cell memory formation after mild COVID-19. Study overall: Most TCR clusters belonged to a single donor. General study results and limits: Detection of some responders pre-infection suggested pre-existing cross-reactive memory T cells participated. Clones that got smaller from day 15 to 85 had even CD4/CD8, while clones growing later tipped toward CD4+.

CDR1 and CDR2 from the germline V gene are MGHRA and YSYEKL. This CDR3 contains 16 residues. The J segment lost 8 bases and the V segment lost 1 base, leaving 7 bases of the junction unmatched. Points on this clonotype: What it binds is not known.

Libraries for TCRalpha and TCRbeta carried sample barcodes and unique molecular identifiers via 5'RACE. One entry per CDR3 protein results from TCRdb running MiXCR on the 5' RACE reads. Altogether 430,000 or so distinct CDR3 sequences are present, roughly 23% being singletons, with the ten largest covering approximately 12%. Sequenced: PBMCs or a T cell subset sorted from them (not recorded which). The genes are TRBV4-1 and TRBJ2-1; 11 bases match TRBD2. This receptor was taken from an adult woman who had mild COVID-19 (a few samples of this study predate the infection). Cell type and time point are not known. As DNA, the CDR3 is TGCGCCAGCAGCCAAGGAATAGCGGGGGGGCCGCATGAGCAGTTCTTC. It yields the protein CASSQGIAGGPHEQFF.